These T cell receptor beta chains were read from a single sample in a study of blood T cell repertoires in COVID-19. Assay: immunoSEQ multiplex PCR; the TCRdb copy retains only in-frame clones and omits some. Among about 130,000 clones listed, about four fifths were seen once. Sequencing was performed on PBMCs or T cells enriched from blood (not recorded which). These receptors were collected from a man aged 50 or older who had recovered from COVID-19. The CDR3 runs from the conserved cysteine through the conserved F or W. The D gene is left open where the match is weak. Clone size is stated in some rows and not others, as once, few, many or a class when expanded.

D	size	V	J	DNA	CDR3
-	-	TRBV5-1	TRBJ2-5	TGCGCCAGCAGCTTGAGCACTAGAGGTTTTGTCGAGACCCAGTACTTC	CASSLSTRGFVETQYF
-	-	TRBV7-2	TRBJ1-1	TGTGCCAGCAGCTTAGCGGGCAGTGTGAACACTGAAGCTTTCTTT	CASSLAGSVNTEAFF
-	few	TRBV19	TRBJ2-2	TGTGCCAGTAAACGCGGGACGGCGAACACCGGGGAGCTGTTTTTT	CASKRGTANTGELFF
TRBD1	-	TRBV7-2	TRBJ1-3	TGTGCCAGCAGGAAGACAGGGGGAAACACCATATATTTT	CASRKTGGNTIYF
-	few	TRBV27	TRBJ1-5	TGTGCCAGCAGTTTGGGAGGGGACAATCAGCCCCAGCATTTT	CASSLGGDNQPQHF
-	-	TRBV5-1	TRBJ2-3	TGCGCCAGCAGCGTGACTAGGGCAGATACGCAGTATTTT	CASSVTRADTQYF
-	once	TRBV21-1	TRBJ1-3	TGTGCCAGCGGCCACGGGAACTCTGGAAACACCATATATTTT	CASGHGNSGNTIYF
-	-	TRBV28	TRBJ1-2	TGTGCCAGCAGTTTATGGGGGCCTGGCTACACCTTC	CASSLWGPGYTF
TRBD2	-	TRBV3-1/TRBV3-2	TRBJ2-3	TGTGCCAGCAGCCAAGTAGCGGGGGGGCGGGGCACAGATACGCAGTATTTT	CASSQVAGGRGTDTQYF
-	-	TRBV19	TRBJ2-2	TGTGCCAGTTCTAGCCAAGTCGCAGGGGAGCTGTTTTTT	CASSSQVAGELFF
TRBD2	-	TRBV7-9	TRBJ2-4	TGTGCCAGCAGCCCGGGACTAGCGGGGGGGCAGGGCAAAAACATTCAGTACTTC	CASSPGLAGGQGKNIQYF
-	-	TRBV30	TRBJ2-7	TGTGCCTGGAGTCGGGACAATTCCTACGAGCAGTACTTC	CAWSRDNSYEQYF
TRBD2	-	TRBV29-1	TRBJ2-2	TGCAGCGTTGAGCGACTAGCGGGGGGAGCCGGGGAGCTGTTTTTT	CSVERLAGGAGELFF
-	-	TRBV7-2	TRBJ2-5	TGTGCCAGCAGCTTTAATTGGAGACAAGAGACCCAGTACTTC	CASSFNWRQETQYF
-	-	TRBV15	TRBJ1-3	TGTGCCACCAGCAGAGATTTCGGTTCCGGAAACACCATATATTTT	CATSRDFGSGNTIYF
TRBD2	-	TRBV27	TRBJ2-7	TGTGCCAGCAGTACTAGCGGGAGCTCCTACGAGCAGTACTTC	CASSTSGSSYEQYF
TRBD1	-	TRBV20-1	TRBJ1-6	TGCAGTGCTAGTGGCAGGGGGCAGCTCGCCTATAATTCACCCCTCCACTTT	CSASGRGQLAYNSPLHF
-	-	TRBV10-1	TRBJ2-5	TGCGCCAGCAGTGAGGCTTTCGGTGGGGCAGAGACCCAGTACTTC	CASSEAFGGAETQYF
-	-	TRBV10-1	TRBJ1-6	TGCGCCAGCAGTGAAAGGCAGGGGAATTCACCCCTCCACTTT	CASSERQGNSPLHF
TRBD2	-	TRBV29-1	TRBJ2-3	TGCAGCGTCCTGGGTAGCGGGCCTAGCACAGATACGCAGTATTTT	CSVLGSGPSTDTQYF
-	-	TRBV19	TRBJ1-1	TGTGCCAGTAGTATCTTAGGGGTCATTAACACTGAAGCTTTCTTT	CASSILGVINTEAFF
TRBD2	-	TRBV7-3	TRBJ2-3	TGTGCCAGCAGCTTATTGCCAGCGGGGGGGACAGATACGCAGTATTTT	CASSLLPAGGTDTQYF
TRBD1	-	TRBV29-1	TRBJ1-2	TGCAGCACAGAACAGACAGGGAACTATGGCTACACCTTC	CSTEQTGNYGYTF
-	-	TRBV11-3	TRBJ2-5	TGTGCCAGCAGCCGGGGTCCCGGGGGAGAGACCCAGTACTTC	CASSRGPGGETQYF